The 14 T cell receptor beta chains reported below all come from one sample, sequenced in a study of blood T cell repertoires in COVID-19. Produced via immunoSEQ multiplex PCR; TCRdb's table is partial and in-frame only. The sample has about 120,000 clones; approximately 92% are singletons. Sequenced: peripheral blood. These receptors came from a man in his 70s with active or convalescent COVID-19.

This clone is a singleton in its sample. The chain uses TRBV5-7 and TRBJ1-1, with 7 nucleotides matching TRBD1. TRBV5-7 belongs to the ORF category, with a function that is uncertain. CDR3 length equals 14 residues. V lost 3 bases, J lost 0 bases, and 2 bases stayed unmatched. The CDR3 DNA reads as TGTGCCAGCAGCTGGACAGGTCTGAACACTGAAGCTTTCTTT. This encodes CASSWTGLNTEAFF.

The chain has TRBV5-1 and TRBJ2-2, with D possibly matching TRBD1 (6 bases). This CDR3 spans 16 amino acids. Germline-derived CDR1 and CDR2 are SGHRS and YFSETQ. Trimming left V 6 bases short and J 0 bases short, with 15 bases between. CDR3 protein: CASTFSGTPNTGELFF. The CDR3, as DNA: TGCGCCAGCACCTTCTCGGGGACACCGAACACCGGGGAGCTGTTTTTT.

V and J are TRBV10-1 and TRBJ2-7; 9 bases are a match to TRBD2. Germline values: CDR1 WNHNN, CDR2 SYGVQD (reference sequence). This CDR3 is built from 21 residues. V gave up 6 bases and J gave up 2 bases; unmatched junction bases: 26. The DNA of the CDR3 is TGCGCCAGCAGCGGAAGTTGGTGGGGGCAGTTAGGCGGGAGGGTCCCCTACGAGCAGTACTTC. It specifies CASSGSWWGQLGGRVPYEQYF.

The chain employs TRBV5-1 and TRBJ2-2; tentative D call: TRBD1 (5 bases). The germline gives CDR1 SGHRS, CDR2 YFSETQ. This CDR3 contains 15 residues. V lost 3 bases to trimming and J lost 3 bases, with 12 bases between them. The DNA for the CDR3 is TGCGCCAGCAGCTGGGGCAACACAGACACCGGGGAGCTGTTTTTT. Its protein is CASSWGNTDTGELFF.

The V and J genes are TRBV6-5 and TRBJ2-1; a possible D gene is TRBD2 (5 bases). This CDR3 is 15 amino acids long. CDR1 is MNHEY and CDR2 is SVGAGI in the germline V gene. V lost 8 bases to trimming and J lost 0 bases, with 14 bases between them. The CDR3 loop is CASQTGGSSYNEQFF. CDR3 DNA sequence: TGTGCCAGCCAGACCGGAGGTAGCTCCTACAATGAGCAGTTCTTC.

V is TRBV27 and J is TRBJ2-3, with TRBD2 matching over 13 bases. Looked up from germline, CDR1 is MNHEY and CDR2 is SMNVEV (reference sequence). The CDR3 is 17 amino acids. Unmatched junction bases numbered 10, after V lost 6 bases and J lost 4 bases. The CDR3 DNA sequence: TGTGCCAGCAGCCCGCTACTAGCGGGAGGGCCCGCAGATACGCAGTATTTT. Its protein product is CASSPLLAGGPADTQYF.

This rearrangement joins TRBV19 to TRBJ2-1; 7 bases map to TRBD1. V shed 5 bases and J 4 bases; nucleotides not matched to a gene: 8. The germline gives CDR1 LNHDA, CDR2 SQIVND (reference sequence). The CDR3 has 15 residues. CDR3 in amino acids: CASSLPGTAYNEQFF. The CDR3 DNA reads TGTGCCAGTAGTCTTCCCGGGACAGCTTACAATGAGCAGTTCTTC.

The gene calls are TRBV3-1 (or the pseudogene TRBV3-2) and TRBJ2-2; 11 bases agree with TRBD1. The CDR3 spans 16 residues. V lost 5 bases and J lost 5; bases outside the gene matches: 7. Germline loops: CDR1 LGHDT, CDR2 YNNKEL (reference sequence). CDR3 sequence reads: CASSYGTGGSTGELFF. CDR3 sequence (DNA): TGTGCCAGCAGCTATGGGACAGGGGGGAGTACCGGGGAGCTGTTTTTT.

This clone has just one count. The V gene is TRBV2, the J gene TRBJ2-3, with a tentative D call TRBD2 (5 bases). This CDR3 is 14 amino acids long. Looked up from germline, CDR1 is SNHLY and CDR2 is FYNNEI. Trimming removed 7 bases from V and 0 bases from J, with 11 bases in between. Here the CDR3 DNA reads TGTGCCAGCAAAGATCGCGGGAGCACAGATACGCAGTATTTT. It specifies CASKDRGSTDTQYF.

The V gene is TRBV28, the J gene TRBJ1-2; D is perhaps TRBD1 (5 bases). The V end lost 5 bases, the J end lost 1 base, and 17 bases lay between the germline ends. From germline, CDR1 is MDHEN and CDR2 SYDVKM. This CDR3 is 16 amino acids long. The CDR3: CASSKGGAQGNYGYTF. The CDR3 DNA reads TGTGCCAGCAGTAAAGGCGGGGCTCAGGGTAACTATGGCTACACCTTC.

This clone was observed a few times. The V gene is TRBV18, the J gene TRBJ2-2; possibly TRBD2 for D (6 bases). Trimming pared 2 bases from V and 5 bases from J, leaving 12 bases between. This CDR3 is 15 amino acids long. In germline, CDR1 is KGHSH, CDR2 LQKENI. The CDR3 protein is CASSPIGSPTGELFF. The CDR3 DNA reads as TGTGCCAGCTCACCAATCGGGAGTCCGACCGGGGAGCTGTTTTTT.

This chain connects TRBV6-5 to TRBJ1-2, with D perhaps matching TRBD1 (6 bases). Trimming removed 4 bases at V and 4 bases at J, with 10 bases between. Germline V lookup: CDR1 MNHEY, CDR2 SVGAGI. CDR3 length: 13 amino acids. As DNA, the CDR3 is TGTGCCAGCAGTTTCTCACAGGGCTATGGCTACACCTTC. Its protein is CASSFSQGYGYTF.

The genes are TRBV6-1 and TRBJ2-1; TRBD2 matches at 8 bases. The germline gives CDR1 MNHNS, CDR2 SASEGT. The V segment lost 8 bases and the J segment 6 bases; nucleotides outside the gene matches: 9. The CDR3 consists of 14 residues. CDR3 DNA: TGTGCCAGCGTTGCCAGCGGGAGCGGCAATGAGCAGTTCTTC. Amino acid sequence: CASVASGSGNEQFF.

This sequence joins TRBV19 and TRBJ1-5, with D unresolved. V lost 5 bases, J lost 5 bases, and 10 bases lay in between. This CDR3 comprises 13 residues. From germline, CDR1 is LNHDA and CDR2 SQIVND (reference sequence). The CDR3 region is CASSAGIDQPQHF. CDR3 in DNA: TGTGCCAGTAGTGCGGGGATAGATCAGCCCCAGCATTTT.